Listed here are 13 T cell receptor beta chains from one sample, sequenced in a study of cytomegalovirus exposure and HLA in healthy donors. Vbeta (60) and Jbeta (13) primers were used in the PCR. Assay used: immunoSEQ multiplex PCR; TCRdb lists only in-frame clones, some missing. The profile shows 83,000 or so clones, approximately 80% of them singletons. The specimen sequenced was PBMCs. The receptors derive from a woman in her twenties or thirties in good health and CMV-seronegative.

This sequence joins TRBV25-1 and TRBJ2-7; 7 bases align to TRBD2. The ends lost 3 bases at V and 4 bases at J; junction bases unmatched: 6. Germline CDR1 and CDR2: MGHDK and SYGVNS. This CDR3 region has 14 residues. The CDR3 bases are TGTGCCAGCAGTGATCGGCGGGAGAGGTACGAGCAGTACTTC. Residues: CASSDRRERYEQYF.

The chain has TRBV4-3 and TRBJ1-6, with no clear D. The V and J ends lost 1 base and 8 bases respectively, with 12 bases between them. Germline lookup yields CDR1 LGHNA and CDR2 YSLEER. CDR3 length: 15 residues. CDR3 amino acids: CASSQGMGGDSPLHF. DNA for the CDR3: TGCGCCAGCAGCCAAGGTATGGGAGGAGATTCACCCCTCCACTTT.

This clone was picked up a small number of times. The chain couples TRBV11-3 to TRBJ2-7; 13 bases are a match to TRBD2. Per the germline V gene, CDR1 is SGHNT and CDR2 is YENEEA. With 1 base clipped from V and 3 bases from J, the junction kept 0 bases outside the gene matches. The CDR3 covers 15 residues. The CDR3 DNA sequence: TGTGCCAGCAGCTTAGGACTAGCGGGAGGCTACGAGCAGTACTTC. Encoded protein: CASSLGLAGGYEQYF.

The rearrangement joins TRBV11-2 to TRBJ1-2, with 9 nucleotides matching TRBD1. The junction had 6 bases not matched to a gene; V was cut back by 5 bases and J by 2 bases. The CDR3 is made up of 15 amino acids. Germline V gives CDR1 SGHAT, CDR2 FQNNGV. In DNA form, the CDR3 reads TGTGCCAGCAGCCCAACAGGGGGCTCAAACTATGGCTACACCTTC. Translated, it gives CASSPTGGSNYGYTF. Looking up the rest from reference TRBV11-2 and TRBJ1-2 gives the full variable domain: EAGVAQSPRYKIIEKRQSVAFWCNPISGHATLYWYQQILGQGPKLLIQFQNNGVVDDSQLPKDRFSAERLKGVDSTLKIQPAKLEDSAVYLCASSPTGGSNYGYTFGSGTRLTVV.

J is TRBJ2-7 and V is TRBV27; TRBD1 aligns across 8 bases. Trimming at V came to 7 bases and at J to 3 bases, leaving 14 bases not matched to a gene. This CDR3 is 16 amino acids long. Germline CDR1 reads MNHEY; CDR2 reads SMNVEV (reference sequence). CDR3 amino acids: CASMFILAGGSYEQYF. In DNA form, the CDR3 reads TGTGCCAGCATGTTTATTCTGGCAGGGGGCAGCTACGAGCAGTACTTC.

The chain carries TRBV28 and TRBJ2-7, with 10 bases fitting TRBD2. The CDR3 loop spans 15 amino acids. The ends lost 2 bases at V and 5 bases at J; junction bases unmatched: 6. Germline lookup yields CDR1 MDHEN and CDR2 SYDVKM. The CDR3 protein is CASSLVASGSHEQYF. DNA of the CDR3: TGTGCCAGCAGTTTAGTCGCTAGCGGGAGCCACGAGCAGTACTTC.

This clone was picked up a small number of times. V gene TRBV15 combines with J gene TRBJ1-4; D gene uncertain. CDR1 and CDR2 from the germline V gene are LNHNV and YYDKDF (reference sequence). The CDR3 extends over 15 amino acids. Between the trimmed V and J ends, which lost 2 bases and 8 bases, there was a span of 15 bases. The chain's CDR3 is CATSRTPRVEEKLFF. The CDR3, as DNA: TGTGCCACCAGCAGAACCCCTAGAGTAGAAGAAAAACTGTTTTTT.

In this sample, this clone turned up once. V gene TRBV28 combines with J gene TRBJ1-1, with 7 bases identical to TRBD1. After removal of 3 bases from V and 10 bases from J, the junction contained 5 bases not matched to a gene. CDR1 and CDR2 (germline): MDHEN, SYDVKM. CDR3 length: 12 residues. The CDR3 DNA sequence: TGTGCCAGCAGTTTTCCGGCAGGGGGAGCTTTCTTT. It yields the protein CASSFPAGGAFF.

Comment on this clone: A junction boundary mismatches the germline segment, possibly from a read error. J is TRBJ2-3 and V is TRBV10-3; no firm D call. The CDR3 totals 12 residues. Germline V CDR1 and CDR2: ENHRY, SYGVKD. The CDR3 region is CATSDADNTQYF. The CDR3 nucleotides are TGTGCCACCAGTGACGCAGACAATACGCAGTATTTT.

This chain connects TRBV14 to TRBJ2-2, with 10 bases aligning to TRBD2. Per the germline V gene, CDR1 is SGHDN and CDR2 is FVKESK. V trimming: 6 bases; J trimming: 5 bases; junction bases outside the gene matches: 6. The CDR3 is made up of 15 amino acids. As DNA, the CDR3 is TGTGCCAGCAGAAGAACTAGCGGGATTACCGGGGAGCTGTTTTTT. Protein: CASRRTSGITGELFF.

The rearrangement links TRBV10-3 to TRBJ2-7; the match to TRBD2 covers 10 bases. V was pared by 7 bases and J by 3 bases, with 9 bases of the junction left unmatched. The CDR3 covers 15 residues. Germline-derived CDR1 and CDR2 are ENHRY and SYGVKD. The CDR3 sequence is CAITPLAGKIYEQYF. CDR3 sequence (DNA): TGTGCCATCACCCCACTAGCGGGAAAAATCTACGAGCAGTACTTC.

CDR3 protein: CASSPTGGNYGYTF. The DNA for the CDR3 is TGTGCCAGCAGTCCAACAGGGGGCAACTATGGCTACACCTTC. The genes are TRBV6-5 and TRBJ1-2, with 9 bases fitting TRBD1. This CDR3 contains 14 residues. V lost 5 bases to trimming and J lost 2 bases; unmatched junction nucleotides: 3. Germline CDR1 reads MNHEY; CDR2 reads SVGAGI.

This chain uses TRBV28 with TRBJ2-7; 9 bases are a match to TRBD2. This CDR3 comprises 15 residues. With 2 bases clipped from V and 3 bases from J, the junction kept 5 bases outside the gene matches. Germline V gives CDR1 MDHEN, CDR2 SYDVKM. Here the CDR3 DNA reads TGTGCCAGCAGTTTAGTATTAGCGGGAGTCTACGAGCAGTACTTC. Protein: CASSLVLAGVYEQYF. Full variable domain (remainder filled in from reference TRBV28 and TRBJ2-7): DVKVTQSSRYLVKRTGEKVFLECVQDMDHENMFWYRQDPGLGLRLIYFSYDVKMKEKGDIPEGYSVSREKKERFSLILESASTNQTSMYLCASSLVLAGVYEQYFGPGTRLTVT.